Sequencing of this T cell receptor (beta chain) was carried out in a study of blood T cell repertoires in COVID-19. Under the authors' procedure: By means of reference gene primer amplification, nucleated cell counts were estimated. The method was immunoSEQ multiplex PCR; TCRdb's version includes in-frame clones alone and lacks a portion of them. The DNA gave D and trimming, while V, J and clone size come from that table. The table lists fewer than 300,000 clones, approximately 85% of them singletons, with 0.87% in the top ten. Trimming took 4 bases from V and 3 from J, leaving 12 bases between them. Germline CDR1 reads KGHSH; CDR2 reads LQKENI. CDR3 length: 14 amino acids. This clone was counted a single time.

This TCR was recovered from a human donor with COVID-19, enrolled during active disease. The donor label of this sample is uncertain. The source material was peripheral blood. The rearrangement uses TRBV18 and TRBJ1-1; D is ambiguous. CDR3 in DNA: TGTGCCAGCTCACTGCGACCGGGTGACACTGAAGCTTTCTTT. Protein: CASSLRPGDTEAFF. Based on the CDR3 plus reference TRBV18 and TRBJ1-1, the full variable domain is NAGVMQNPRHLVRRRGQEARLRCSPMKGHSHVYWYRQLPEEGLKFMVYLQKENIIDESGMPKERFSAEFPKEGPSILRIQQVVRGDSAAYFCASSLRPGDTEAFFGQGTRLTVV.